One T cell receptor beta chain is described in this entry. Its specificity is not known. Germline lookup yields CDR1 SGHRS and CDR2 YFSETQ. This CDR3 has 13 amino acids. V shed 4 bases and J shed 0 bases, with 8 bases lying between them. cDNA libraries for TCR alpha and TCR beta, carrying sample barcodes and UMIs, came from 5'RACE with constant-segment primers. TCRdb reprocessed the 5' RACE reads via MiXCR and lists one record per CDR3 protein. There are about 560,000 distinct CDR3 sequences in the sample; 17% occur only once, and 8.1% lies in the top ten. These data are taken from a study of T-cell memory formation after mild COVID-19. For the study at large: Clusters were largely donor specific. Study conclusions and caveats: Cross-reactive memory appears to have joined, as suggested by some responding clones showing up in pre-infection memory. Mainly CM and EM harbored the contracting CD4+ clones; mainly EMRA harbored the CD8+ ones.

Source material: PBMCs or a T cell subset sorted from them (not recorded which). The sequence was collected from an adult woman who had mild COVID-19 (a few samples of this study predate the infection). Cell type and time point are not known. This chain links TRBV5-1 with TRBJ2-7; the D is unclear. CDR3 nucleotides: TGCGCCAGCAGCACAGTAGCCTCCTACGAGCAGTACTTC. Protein: CASSTVASYEQYF.